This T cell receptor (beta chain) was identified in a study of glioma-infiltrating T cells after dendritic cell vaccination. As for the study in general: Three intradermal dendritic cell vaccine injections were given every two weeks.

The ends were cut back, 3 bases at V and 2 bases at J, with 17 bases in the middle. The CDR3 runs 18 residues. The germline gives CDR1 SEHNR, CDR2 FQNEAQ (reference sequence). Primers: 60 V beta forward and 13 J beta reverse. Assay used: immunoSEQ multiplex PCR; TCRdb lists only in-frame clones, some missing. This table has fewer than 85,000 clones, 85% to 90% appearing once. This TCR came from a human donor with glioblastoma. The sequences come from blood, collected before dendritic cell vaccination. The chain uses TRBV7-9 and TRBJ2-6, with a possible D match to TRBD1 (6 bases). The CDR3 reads CASSFLSTGSAGANVLTF. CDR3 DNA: TGTGCCAGCAGCTTCCTAAGTACAGGGTCGGCTGGGGCCAACGTCCTGACTTTC.